Presented here are 14 T cell receptor beta chains from one specimen sequenced in a study of TIL therapy for anti-PD-1-resistant metastatic lung cancer. Time point reported: pre-treatment sample, taken before nivolumab and TIL therapy. The tumor samples were excised metastases, mostly pleural nodules or supraclavicular lymph nodes. The immunoSEQ assay was v3. Clones were read by immunoSEQ multiplex PCR, and TCRdb kept only the in-frame ones, dropping some. The sample carries more than 25,000 clones, just under 75% recorded once. Sequenced here: tumor tissue, sampled at baseline. Receptor source: a person between 25 and 79 years old with non-small cell lung cancer.

The chain has TRBV4-1 and TRBJ2-7, with no clear D. The CDR3 is 14 amino acids. V dropped 5 bases and J dropped 2 bases, with 13 bases sitting between them. Germline V gene data show CDR1 as MGHRA and CDR2 as YSYEKL. CDR3 amino acids: CASSSFERAYEQYF. CDR3 DNA: TGCGCCAGCAGCTCCTTCGAACGGGCCTACGAGCAGTACTTC.

V usage is TRBV5-6 and J usage is TRBJ1-2; 7 nucleotides match TRBD1. Germline values: CDR1 SGHDT, CDR2 YYEEEE. Germline trimming cut 4 bases from V and 0 bases from J; bases unmatched to any gene: 6. The CDR3 is 15 residues long. The CDR3 spells CASSEQGLANYGYTF. The CDR3 DNA follows: TGTGCCAGCAGCGAACAGGGGTTGGCTAACTATGGCTACACCTTC.

This clone was seen just once. The chain links TRBV7-6 to TRBJ2-5, with 8 bases aligning to TRBD1. V dropped 5 bases and J dropped 1; count of bases not matched to a gene: 3. The CDR3 runs to 14 residues. Germline CDR1 and CDR2: SGHVS and FNYEAQ. The CDR3 spells CASSRTGGQETQYF. CDR3 coding DNA: TGTGCCAGCAGCAGAACAGGGGGCCAAGAGACCCAGTACTTC. The full variable domain, in which reference TRBV7-6 and TRBJ2-5 provide the parts outside the CDR3, is GAGVSQSPRYKVTKRGQDVALRCDPISGHVSLYWYRQALGQGPEFLTYFNYEAQQDKSGLPNDRFSAERPEGSISTLTIQRTEQRDSAMYRCASSRTGGQETQYFGPGTRLLVL.

The rearrangement uses TRBV5-1 and TRBJ2-5; 8 nucleotides line up with TRBD2. The CDR3 is 15 residues long. Germline values: CDR1 SGHRS, CDR2 YFSETQ. Trimming at V came to 0 bases and at J to 5 bases, leaving 6 bases not matched to a gene. CDR3 residues: CASSLAPTSEETQYF. DNA of the CDR3: TGCGCCAGCAGCTTGGCCCCGACTAGCGAGGAGACCCAGTACTTC.

The chain combines TRBV6-1 with TRBJ1-4; D not certain. Germline CDR1 MNHNS, CDR2 SASEGT. V gave up 2 bases and J gave up 8 bases, with 15 bases separating them. The CDR3 extends over 15 amino acids. The CDR3 loop is CASSETVDFREKLFF. The CDR3 bases are TGTGCCAGCAGTGAAACCGTGGACTTTCGAGAAAAACTGTTTTTT.

This rearrangement joins TRBV7-8 to TRBJ1-3, with a weak D call TRBD1 (6 bases). In germline, CDR1 is SGHVS, CDR2 FQNEAQ. Trimming stripped 5 bases from V and 4 bases from J, with 15 bases between. This CDR3 has 15 amino acids. Written as DNA, the CDR3 is TGTGCCAGCAGCCCAGCGGGGGGCATAGGAAACACCATATATTTT. Residues: CASSPAGGIGNTIYF.

This clone was seen only once. The chain is built from TRBV4-1 and TRBJ2-3, with D hard to call. Trimming removed 3 bases from V and 0 bases from J, with 22 bases in between. Germline loops: CDR1 MGHRA, CDR2 YSYEKL. The CDR3 is 19 amino acids. CDR3 nucleotide sequence: TGCGCCAGCAGCCACTCCCCCCCACCCAGCGCCACTAGCACAGATACGCAGTATTTT. It codes for CASSHSPPPSATSTDTQYF.

V usage is TRBV5-8 and J usage is TRBJ1-5, with TRBD1 identical over 8 bases. With 3 bases clipped from V and 7 bases from J, the junction kept 9 bases outside the gene matches. Germline V CDR1 and CDR2: SGHTS, YDEGEE. The CDR3 sequence is 15 residues long. The chain's CDR3 is CASSWRTGPRQPQHF. The DNA for the CDR3 is TGTGCCAGCAGCTGGAGGACAGGGCCTAGGCAGCCCCAGCATTTT.

This sequence joins TRBV29-1 and TRBJ2-1; 14 bases line up with TRBD2. Germline V gene lookup returns CDR1 SQVTM and CDR2 ANQGSEA. Trimming removed 4 bases from V and 8 bases from J; junction bases left unmatched: 7. The CDR3 totals 15 residues. In nucleotides, the CDR3 is TGCAGCGTTGGCCGACTAGCGGGGGGGTTCGATGAGCAGTTCTTC. This gives the protein CSVGRLAGGFDEQFF.

V and J are TRBV6-6 and TRBJ1-2; 7 bases are a match to TRBD1. Germline assignment: CDR1 MNHNY and CDR2 SVGAGI (reference sequence). CDR3 length equals 14 residues. After removal of 4 bases from V and 4 bases from J, the junction contained 6 bases not matched to a gene. As DNA, the CDR3 is TGTGCCAGCAGTTCCCAGGGGGGGGTCTATGGCTACACCTTC. It codes for CASSSQGGVYGYTF.

In this sample, this clone is medium-sized (0.01 to 0.1%). This chain connects TRBV7-2 to TRBJ2-1, with D perhaps given as TRBD1 or TRBD2 (6 bases each). This CDR3 has 15 amino acids. In germline, CDR1 is SGHTA, CDR2 FQGNSA. Trimming shortened V by 5 bases and J by 8 bases, and 19 bases separated the two germline ends. DNA of the CDR3: TGTGCCAGCAGCCAAACCGGGGGCACCCCTCATGAGCAGTTCTTC. This encodes CASSQTGGTPHEQFF.

The J gene is TRBJ2-3, the V gene TRBV9; 8 bases are shared with TRBD2. The junction had 0 bases not matched to a gene; V was cut back by 0 bases and J by 0 bases. This CDR3 is built from 15 residues. Germline V gives CDR1 SGDLS, CDR2 YYNGEE. CDR3 DNA sequence: TGTGCCAGCAGCGTAGCGGGGGGGAGCACAGATACGCAGTATTTT. It translates to CASSVAGGSTDTQYF.

The chain joins TRBV5-1 to TRBJ2-2; D possibly uses TRBD1 or TRBD2 (7 bases each). With 0 bases removed from V and 8 bases from J, the gap between germline ends came to 14 bases. Germline values: CDR1 SGHRS, CDR2 YFSETQ. The CDR3 runs 15 residues. The CDR3 protein is CASSLDLADRGELFF. The CDR3 nucleotides are TGCGCCAGCAGCTTGGATCTAGCGGACAGGGGGGAGCTGTTTTTT.

This chain links TRBV7-3 with TRBJ2-7; 7 bases line up with TRBD2. Losses at the gene ends were 5 bases for V and 2 bases for J; bases not matched to a gene: 9. Germline V gene data show CDR1 as SGHTA and CDR2 as FQGTGA. This CDR3 has 15 residues. DNA for the CDR3: TGTGCCAGCAGCCATCGGGCTAGCGGCACCTACGAGCAGTACTTC. As protein: CASSHRASGTYEQYF.